The sequence of this T cell receptor beta chain was determined in a study of T cell responses to AZD1222 COVID-19 vaccine. Study conclusions and caveats: Following two doses of AZD1222, Spike-specific TCR breadth and depth rose.

Only in-frame clones appear in the TCRdb table, and some are missing; sequencing was by immunoSEQ multiplex PCR. The data show roughly 160,000 clones, 93% seen once. Worth noting for this clone: Antigen specificity is unknown.

The germline V gene has CDR1 MGHDK and CDR2 SYGVNS. J gave up 8 bases and V 4 bases, and 4 bases lay outside the gene matches. This CDR3 has 14 amino acids. This specimen was peripheral blood, taken on day 0 of AZD1222 vaccination. The J gene is TRBJ1-4, the V gene TRBV25-1; 10 bases map to TRBD1. The sequence came from an adult in good health. The CDR3 DNA reads TGTGCCAGCAGTGGACAGGGGGCGTCGGAAAAACTGTTTTTT. It yields the protein CASSGQGASEKLFF.